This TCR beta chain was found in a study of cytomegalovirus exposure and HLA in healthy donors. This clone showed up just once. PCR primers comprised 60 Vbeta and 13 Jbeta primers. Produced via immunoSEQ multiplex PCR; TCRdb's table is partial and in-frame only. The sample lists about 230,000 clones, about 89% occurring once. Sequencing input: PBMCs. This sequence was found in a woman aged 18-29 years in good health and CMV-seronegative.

The DNA of the CDR3 is TGTGCCACCAGCCGGGGACTAGCGGGAGCAGATAAAGATACGCAGTATTTT. As protein: CATSRGLAGADKDTQYF. This chain joins TRBV15 and TRBJ2-3; 14 nucleotides match TRBD2. The V and J ends lost 5 bases and 5 bases, in that order; junction bases with no gene match: 9. CDR3 length equals 17 residues. Germline assignment: CDR1 LNHNV and CDR2 YYDKDF (reference sequence). Complete variable domain (other parts from reference TRBV15 and TRBJ2-3): DAMVIQNPRYQVTQFGKPVTLSCSQTLNHNVMYWYQQKSSQAPKLLFHYYDKDFNNEADTPDNFQSRRPNTSFCFLDIRSPGLGDTAMYLCATSRGLAGADKDTQYFGPGTRLTVL.